This entry is about one T cell receptor beta chain. This CDR3 is 15 amino acids long. Germline V gives CDR1 SGHNT, CDR2 YYREEE (reference sequence). V trimming: 0 bases; J trimming: 4 bases; junction bases outside the gene matches: 1. The assay was immunoSEQ multiplex PCR, and TCRdb's table has in-frame clones only and misses some. The table records about 59,000 clones, over 80% of them present only once. This specimen comes from a study of T cell changes during pregnancy in multiple sclerosis. The chain links TRBV5-4 to TRBJ1-6; 7 bases are shared with TRBD1. The sample here was peripheral blood, taken in the second trimester of pregnancy. This TCR was sampled from a female donor in good health, enrolled as a control in a pregnancy study. CDR3 nucleotide sequence: TGTGCCAGCAGCTTGGGACAGGGTTATAATTCACCCCTCCACTTT. Its protein product is CASSLGQGYNSPLHF.